A single T cell receptor (beta chain) is shown here with its context. This CDR3 has 17 amino acids. Trimming at V came to 3 bases and at J to 16 bases, leaving 22 bases not matched to a gene. Germline loops: CDR1 SGDLS, CDR2 YYNGEE. As originally analysed: Nucleated cell number was recorded as an estimate derived from reference gene primer amplification. Only in-frame clones appear in the TCRdb table, and some are missing; sequencing was by immunoSEQ multiplex PCR. From that table come the V and J calls and clone size; the DNA was used to work out D and trimming. There are approximately 98,000 clones in the sample; about 81% occur only once, and around 4.4% lies in the top ten. This sample was included in a study of blood T cell repertoires in COVID-19. For the study at large: Samples came from the United States, Italy and Spain, spanning acute and convalescent COVID-19. Nucleic acid was either cDNA or gDNA, and it came from T cells, B-cell-depleted T cells, or PBMCs.

The TCR sequence derives from a man in his 60s with acute or convalescent COVID-19. Input material: peripheral blood. This chain links TRBV9 with TRBJ2-1; the match to TRBD2 covers 10 bases. The CDR3 is CASSGEAGGPGSAFNFF. CDR3 coding DNA: TGTGCCAGCAGCGGAGAAGCGGGAGGGCCAGGTTCGGCCTTTAACTTCTTC.